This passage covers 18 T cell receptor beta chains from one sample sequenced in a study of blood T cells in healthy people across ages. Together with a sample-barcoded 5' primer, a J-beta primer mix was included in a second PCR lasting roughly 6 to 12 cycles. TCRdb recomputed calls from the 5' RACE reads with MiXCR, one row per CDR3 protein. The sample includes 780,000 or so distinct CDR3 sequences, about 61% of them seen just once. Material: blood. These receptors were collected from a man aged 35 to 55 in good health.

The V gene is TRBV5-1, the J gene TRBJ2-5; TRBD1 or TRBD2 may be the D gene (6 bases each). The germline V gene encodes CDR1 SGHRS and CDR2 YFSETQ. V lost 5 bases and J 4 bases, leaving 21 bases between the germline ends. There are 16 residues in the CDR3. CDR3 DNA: TGCGCCAGCAGGTCAGGGGACGGGGGCTTCGGAGAGACCCAGTACTTC. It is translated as CASRSGDGGFGETQYF.

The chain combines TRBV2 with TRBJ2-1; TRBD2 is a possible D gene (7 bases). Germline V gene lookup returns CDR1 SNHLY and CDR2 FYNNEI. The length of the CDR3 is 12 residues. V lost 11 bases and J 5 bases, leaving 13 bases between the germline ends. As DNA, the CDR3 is TGTGCCGGGGCGGGGGACAACAATGAGCAGTTCTTC. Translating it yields CAGAGDNNEQFF.

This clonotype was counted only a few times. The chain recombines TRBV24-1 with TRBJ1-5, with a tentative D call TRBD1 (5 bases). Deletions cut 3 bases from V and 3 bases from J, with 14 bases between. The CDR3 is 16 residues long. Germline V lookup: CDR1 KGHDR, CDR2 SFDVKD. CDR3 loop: CATSDANQGFNQPQHF. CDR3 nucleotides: TGTGCCACCAGTGATGCAAATCAGGGTTTCAATCAGCCCCAGCATTTT.

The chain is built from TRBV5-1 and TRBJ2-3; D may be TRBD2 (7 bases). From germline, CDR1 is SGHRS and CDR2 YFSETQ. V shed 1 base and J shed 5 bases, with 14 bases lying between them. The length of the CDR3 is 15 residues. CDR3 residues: CASSLSGGIIDTQYF. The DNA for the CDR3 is TGCGCCAGCAGCTTGTCGGGGGGCATCATAGATACGCAGTATTTT.

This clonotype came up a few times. CDR3 protein: CASAQDADTQYF. In nucleotides, the CDR3 is TGCGCCAGCGCCCAAGACGCAGATACGCAGTATTTT. The V gene is TRBV4-3, the J gene TRBJ2-3, with D uncertain. The V and J ends lost 8 bases and 4 bases respectively, with 10 bases between them. CDR1 is LGHNA and CDR2 is YSLEER in the germline V gene. The CDR3 spans 12 residues.

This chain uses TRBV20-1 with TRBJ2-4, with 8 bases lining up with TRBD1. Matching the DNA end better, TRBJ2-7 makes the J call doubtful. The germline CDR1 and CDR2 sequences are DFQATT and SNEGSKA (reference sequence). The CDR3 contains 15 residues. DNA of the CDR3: TGCAGTGCTAGCCGCCCTTCGACAGGGGACTACGAGCAGTACTTC. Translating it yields CSASRPSTGDYEQYF.

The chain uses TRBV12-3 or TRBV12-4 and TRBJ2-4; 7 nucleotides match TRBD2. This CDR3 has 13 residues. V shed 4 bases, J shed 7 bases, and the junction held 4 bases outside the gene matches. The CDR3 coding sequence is TGTGCCAGCAGTTCGATGGGAGGGAACATTCAGTACTTC. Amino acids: CASSSMGGNIQYF.

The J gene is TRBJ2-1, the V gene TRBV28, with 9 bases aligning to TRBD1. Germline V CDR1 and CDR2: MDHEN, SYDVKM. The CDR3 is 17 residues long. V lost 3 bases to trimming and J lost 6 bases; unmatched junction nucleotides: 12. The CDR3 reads CASSFGTRDRETNEQFF. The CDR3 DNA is TGTGCCAGCAGTTTTGGAACCAGGGACAGGGAGACCAATGAGCAGTTCTTC.

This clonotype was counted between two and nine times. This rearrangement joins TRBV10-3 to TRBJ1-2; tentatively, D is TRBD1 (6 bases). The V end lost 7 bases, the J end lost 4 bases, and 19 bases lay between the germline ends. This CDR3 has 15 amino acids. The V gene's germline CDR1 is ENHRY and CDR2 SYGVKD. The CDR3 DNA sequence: TGTGCCATCACTCACGACTTGGGGGGCACCTATGGCTACACCTTC. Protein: CAITHDLGGTYGYTF.

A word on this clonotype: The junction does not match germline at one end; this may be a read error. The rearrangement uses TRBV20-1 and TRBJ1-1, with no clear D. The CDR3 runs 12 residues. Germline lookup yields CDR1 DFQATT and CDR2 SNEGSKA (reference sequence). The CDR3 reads CRARDRGTEAFF. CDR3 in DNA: TGCAGGGCTAGAGATCGAGGGACTGAAGCTTTCTTT.

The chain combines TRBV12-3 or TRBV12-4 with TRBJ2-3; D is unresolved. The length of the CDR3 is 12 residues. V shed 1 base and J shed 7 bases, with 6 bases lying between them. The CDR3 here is CASSLGPYTQYF. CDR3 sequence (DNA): TGTGCCAGCAGTTTAGGGCCATATACGCAGTATTTT.

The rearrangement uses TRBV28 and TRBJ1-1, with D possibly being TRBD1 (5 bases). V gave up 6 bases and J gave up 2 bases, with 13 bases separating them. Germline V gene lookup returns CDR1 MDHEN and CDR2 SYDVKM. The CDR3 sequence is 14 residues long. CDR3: CASSPTGINTEAFF. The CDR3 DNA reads TGTGCCAGCAGCCCCACAGGTATCAACACTGAAGCTTTCTTT.

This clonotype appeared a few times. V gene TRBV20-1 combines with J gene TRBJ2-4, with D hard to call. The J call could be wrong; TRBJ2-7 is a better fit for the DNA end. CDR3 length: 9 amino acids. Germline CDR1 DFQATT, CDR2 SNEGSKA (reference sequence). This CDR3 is CSANYEQYF. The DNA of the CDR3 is TGCAGTGCTAACTACGAGCAGTACTTC.

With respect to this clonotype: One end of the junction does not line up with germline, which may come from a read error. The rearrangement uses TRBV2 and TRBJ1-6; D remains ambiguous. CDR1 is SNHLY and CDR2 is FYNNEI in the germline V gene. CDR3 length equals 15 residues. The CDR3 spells CASSTNGVSDSPPHF. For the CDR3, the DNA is TGTGCCAGCAGTACTAACGGGGTATCGGATTCACCCCCCCACTTT.

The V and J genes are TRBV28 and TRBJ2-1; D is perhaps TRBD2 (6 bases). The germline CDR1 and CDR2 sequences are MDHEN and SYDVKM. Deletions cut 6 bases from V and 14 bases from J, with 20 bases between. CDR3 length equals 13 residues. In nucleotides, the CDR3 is TGTGCCAGCAGCAACCCTCCGGGACTCATGGAGTTCTTC. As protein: CASSNPPGLMEFF.

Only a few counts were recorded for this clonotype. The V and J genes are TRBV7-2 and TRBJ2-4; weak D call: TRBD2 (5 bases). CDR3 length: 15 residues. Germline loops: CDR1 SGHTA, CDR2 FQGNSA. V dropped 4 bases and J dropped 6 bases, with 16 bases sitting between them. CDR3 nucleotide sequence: TGTGCCAGCAGCTCAACTCTTGGACGGGGAAACATTCAGTACTTC. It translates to CASSSTLGRGNIQYF.

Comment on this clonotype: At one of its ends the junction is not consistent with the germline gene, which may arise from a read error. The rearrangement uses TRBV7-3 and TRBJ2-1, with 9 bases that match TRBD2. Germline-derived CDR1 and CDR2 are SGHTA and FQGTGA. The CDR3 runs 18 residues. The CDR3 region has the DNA TGTGACAGCAGCCCAAGAACGCCGTTAGCGGGAGCTTACAATGAGCAGTTCTTC. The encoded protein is CDSSPRTPLAGAYNEQFF.

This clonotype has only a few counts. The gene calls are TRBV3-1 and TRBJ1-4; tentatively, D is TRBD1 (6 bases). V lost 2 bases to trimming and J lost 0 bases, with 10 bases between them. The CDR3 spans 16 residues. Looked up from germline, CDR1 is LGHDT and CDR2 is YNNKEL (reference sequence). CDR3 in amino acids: CASSQTGFATNEKLFF. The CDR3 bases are TGTGCCAGCAGCCAAACAGGGTTTGCAACTAATGAAAAACTGTTTTTT. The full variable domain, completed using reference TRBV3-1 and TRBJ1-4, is DTAVSQTPKYLVTQMGNDKSIKCEQNLGHDTMYWYKQDSKKFLKIMFSYNNKELIINETVPNRFSPKSPDKAHLNLHINSLELGDSAVYFCASSQTGFATNEKLFFGSGTQLSVL.